The T cell receptor beta chain described here comes from a study of human T cells and chemical hapten exposure. Findings and caveats of the study: Those TCRs sitting above 1 in 1000 frequency stayed the same with DPC sensitization.

TCRdb fed the RACE reads into MiXCR, producing one record per CDR3 protein. The sample lists over 55,000 distinct CDR3 sequences; around 10% were seen once. In its sample, this clonotype was seen many times. Its specificity is not known. Time point specified: patch test 3, about 24 weeks after DPC sensitization. Indicated treatment: therapeutic diphenylcyclopropenone sensitization with weekly scalp DPC. V lost 2 bases, J lost 5 bases, and 8 bases lay in between. The length of the CDR3 is 13 residues. Germline CDR1 SGHTA, CDR2 FQGNSA. The TCR comes from a woman aged 45-59 years with alopecia areata. Some clones in this sample may be carry-over from other donors' samples. Source: whole blood, taken in connection with sensitization to the hapten diphenylcyclopropenone (DPC). The rearrangement links TRBV7-2 to TRBJ2-3; D is ambiguous. CDR3 nucleotides: TGTGCCAGCAGCTTAATGGTTCAAGATACGCAGTATTTT. Amino acids: CASSLMVQDTQYF.